The clone carrying this TCR beta chain was observed a few times. This sample is drawn from a study of blood T cells in healthy people across ages. Trimming shortened V by 7 bases and J by 5 bases, and 11 bases separated the two germline ends. CDR1 is MNHEY, CDR2 SVGEGT, per germline. The CDR3 is 13 amino acids. Using a J-beta primer mix together with a sample-barcoded 5' primer, a second PCR was run for about 7 to 12 cycles. TCRdb re-derived calls from the 5' RACE reads in MiXCR, one entry per CDR3 protein. The sample records 800,000 to 950,000 distinct CDR3 sequences, 29% being singletons. These data were also filed under a second study, of T cells of mothers and their children. That work states: The search for persistent microchimeric T cell clones detected none.

The rearrangement links TRBV6-2 or TRBV6-3 to TRBJ2-2, with TRBD1 as a possible D gene (5 bases). Sequences were obtained from blood. This TCR was recovered from a woman in her thirties or forties in good health. CDR3 protein: CASKTVGTGELFF. The DNA of the CDR3 is TGTGCCAGCAAGACAGTGGGAACCGGGGAGCTGTTTTTT.